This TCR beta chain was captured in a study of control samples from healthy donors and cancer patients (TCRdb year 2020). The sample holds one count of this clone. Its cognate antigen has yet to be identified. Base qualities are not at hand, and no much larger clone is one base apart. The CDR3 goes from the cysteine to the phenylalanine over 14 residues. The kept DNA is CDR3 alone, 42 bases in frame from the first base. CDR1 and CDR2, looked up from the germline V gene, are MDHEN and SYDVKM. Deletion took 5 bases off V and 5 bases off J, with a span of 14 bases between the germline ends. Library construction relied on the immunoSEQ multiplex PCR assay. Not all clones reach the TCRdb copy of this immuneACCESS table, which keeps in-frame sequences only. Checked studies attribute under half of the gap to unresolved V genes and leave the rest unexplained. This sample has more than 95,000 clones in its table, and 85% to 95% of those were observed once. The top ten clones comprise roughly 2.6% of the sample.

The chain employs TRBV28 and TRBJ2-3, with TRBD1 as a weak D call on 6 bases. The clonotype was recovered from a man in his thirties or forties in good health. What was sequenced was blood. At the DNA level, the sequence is TGTGCCAGCAGTGCCAGCCCCAGGGGAGATACGCAGTATTTT. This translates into CASSASPRGDTQYF.